The clone carrying this T cell receptor beta chain was recorded once. As yet, its antigen is unknown. Sample time point: new active TB diagnosis, blood taken before or within 7 days of starting treatment. Tuberculosis was confirmed by positive sputum smear and/or M. tuberculosis culture. The V end lost 2 bases, the J end lost 1 base, and 6 bases lay between the germline ends. This CDR3 has 13 residues. The germline V gene has CDR1 MDHEN and CDR2 SYDVKM. Profiling relied on immunoSEQ multiplex PCR, and the TCRdb table lists in-frame clones only, not all of them. The sample holds 30,000 to 35,000 clones, around 90% seen once. The data belong to a study of T cells in tuberculosis. Overall study findings and caveats: GMM-specific TCRs were nearer to active tuberculosis alpha repertoires, suggesting expansion. Using the GMM-specific repertoire gave over 80% accuracy versus roughly 68% with motifs. Shorter CDR3-alpha in active tuberculosis partly drove smaller distances.

The sequence derives from an adult with tuberculosis. Material: PBMCs, obtained at tuberculosis diagnosis. The chain employs TRBV28 and TRBJ2-7; D is possibly TRBD1 (5 bases). CDR3 bases: TGTGCCAGCAGTTTACAGGGTTCCTACGAGCAGTACTTC. Translating gives CASSLQGSYEQYF.